Listed below are T cell receptor beta chains from one sample, sequenced in a study of identical twins' blood T cells. TCRdb re-called the 5' RACE reads through MiXCR, storing one row per CDR3 protein. The sample has fewer than 450,000 distinct CDR3 sequences; under 30% are singletons. What was sequenced was PBMCs. These receptors originate from a woman between 18 and 55 years old in good health. CDR3s include the opening cysteine and the closing phenylalanine or tryptophan. D genes are given only for firm matches. Clone size is shown for a subset of rows, as once, few, many or a class of expanded clone.

j_call,clone_size,v_call,d_call,cdr3_nt,cdr3_aa
TRBJ2-1,NA,TRBV7-3,NA,TGTGCCAGCAGCTTAAGGGATAATGAGCAGTTCTTC,CASSLRDNEQFF
TRBJ1-2,few,TRBV29-1,NA,TGCAGCGCTTGGGGCACAACCAACTATGGCTACACCTTC,CSAWGTTNYGYTF
TRBJ1-5,NA,TRBV19,TRBD1,TGTGCCAGAAAGGGGGGACAGGGCAATCAGCCCCAGCATTTT,CARKGGQGNQPQHF
TRBJ1-1,few,TRBV7-9,NA,TGTGCCAGCAGCTTCAGCCAGGAGGACGAAGCTTTCTTT,CASSFSQEDEAFF
TRBJ2-3,few,TRBV5-4,TRBD2,TGTGCCAGCAGCTTGATACTAGCGGGTGCCGGTACGCAGTATTTT,CASSLILAGAGTQYF
TRBJ1-2,NA,TRBV29-1,TRBD1,TGCAGCGTGACAGGGGACTACTATGGCTACACCTTC,CSVTGDYYGYTF
TRBJ1-1,many,TRBV29-1,NA,TGCAGCGGGACCGCAGGGGAGGGAACTGAAGCTTTCTTT,CSGTAGEGTEAFF
TRBJ1-5,few,TRBV20-1,NA,TGCAGTGCTCCCTCCGCTAAAAAGGGCAATCAGCCCCAGCATTTT,CSAPSAKKGNQPQHF
TRBJ1-2,NA,TRBV4-1,NA,TGCGCCAGCAGCCAAGAATCCGTTGAGGGGCTCTACTATGGCTACACCTTC,CASSQESVEGLYYGYTF
TRBJ1-3,NA,TRBV14,NA,TGTGCCAGCAGCCAATTCGGGGTATCGAGAAACACCATATATTTT,CASSQFGVSRNTIYF
TRBJ1-5,once,TRBV5-6,NA,TGTGCCAGCAGTCAGAGGCCCGCGGACAGAGTCAATCAGCCCCAGCATTTT,CASSQRPADRVNQPQHF
TRBJ1-1,NA,TRBV20-1,TRBD1,TGCAGGGCTTCCCAGGGACAGGGGGTGAGGAGCACTGAAGCTTTCTTT,CRASQGQGVRSTEAFF
TRBJ1-1,NA,TRBV29-1,NA,TGCAGCGTTTACACCCGGGCTGAAGCTTTCTTT,CSVYTRAEAFF
TRBJ1-1,NA,TRBV20-1,NA,TGCAGTGCTATTGTAGGGGGACTCACTGAAGCTTTCTTT,CSAIVGGLTEAFF
TRBJ1-1,few,TRBV19,TRBD1,TGTGCCAGTAGGGACAGGGTGGCCACTGAAGCTTTCTTT,CASRDRVATEAFF
TRBJ1-5,NA,TRBV2,NA,TGTGCCAGCAGTGAAGCGTGGGGTTATCAGCCCCAGCATTTT,CASSEAWGYQPQHF
TRBJ2-5,many,TRBV13,NA,TGTGCCAGCAGCCCTTTGGCGGAGACCCAGTACTTC,CASSPLAETQYF
TRBJ2-1,NA,TRBV9,NA,TGTGCCAGCAGCGCAACCGGGACTGTAGTTTACAATGATCAGTTCTTC,CASSATGTVVYNDQFF
TRBJ2-2,NA,TRBV13,NA,TGTGCCAGCACCCGAAGGGGCAGTGACCACACCGGGGAGCTGTTTTTT,CASTRRGSDHTGELFF
TRBJ2-2,NA,TRBV5-1,NA,TGCGCCAGCAGCCATAAGAGGAGCACCGGGGAGCTGTTTTTT,CASSHKRSTGELFF
TRBJ1-4,NA,TRBV6-5,NA,TGTGCCAGCAGTTACTCGGGGGTAGGAAAACTGTTTTTT,CASSYSGVGKLFF
TRBJ2-3,many,TRBV6-4,TRBD2,TGTGCCAGCAGTGCTAGCGGGGGGGCCACAGATACGCAGTATTTT,CASSASGGATDTQYF
TRBJ2-2,many,TRBV3-1,TRBD2,TGTGCCAGCAGCCAAGATTGGGGGACTAGCGCCGGGGAGCTGTTTTTT,CASSQDWGTSAGELFF
TRBJ2-7,NA,TRBV20-1,NA,TGCAGTGCTAGGACGAGTGGGCGGGATTTTGGAAAAGTCTACGAGCAGTACTTC,CSARTSGRDFGKVYEQYF
TRBJ2-1,NA,TRBV27,NA,TGTGCCAGCAGTCCGGAGCACAATGAGCAGTTCTTC,CASSPEHNEQFF
TRBJ1-5,many,TRBV20-1,TRBD1,TGCAGTGCTGGGGTCACGACAGGGTATAGCAATCAGCCCCAGCATTTT,CSAGVTTGYSNQPQHF
TRBJ1-2,NA,TRBV18,TRBD1,TGTGCCAGCTCACCCCCGGGACAGGGGGGTGGCTACACCTTC,CASSPPGQGGGYTF
TRBJ2-5,NA,TRBV9,TRBD2,TGTGCCAGCAGCGCTTACGGGACTAGAGGAGAGACCCAGTACTTC,CASSAYGTRGETQYF
TRBJ1-1,few,TRBV6-2/TRBV6-3,NA,TGTGCCAGCAGTCGGGGGCGAGGAAAGACTGAAGCTTTCTTT,CASSRGRGKTEAFF